Reported below is one T cell receptor (beta chain). Which antigen it targets is not known. It has no much larger one-base neighbor in the sample; base qualities were not kept. TCRbeta CDR3 regions were amplified from genomic DNA by means of the immunoSEQ Assay, a bias-controlled multiplex PCR. On the study's bioinformatics: Nucleated cell counts per sample were estimated from amplification of reference gene primers within the assay. Sequence reads were collapsed and filtered to measure the absolute abundance of every unique TCRbeta CDR3 rearrangement. For each sample, productive Simpson clonality was calculated as the square root of Simpson's diversity index across productive rearrangements. TCRdb obtained this table from immuneACCESS and retained in-frame rearrangements with V and J assigned. These tables miss some clones; where compared with another copy, unresolved V genes account for less than half of the shortfall, and the remainder is unexplained. V and J calls plus clone size are reproduced from that table; the DNA served to infer D and trimming. Recorded for this sample are approximately 500,000 clones; roughly 91% of them occurred a single time. The biggest ten clones account for roughly 8.3% of the sample.

One collaborating source in Seattle enrolled patients while the patients were actively infected and followed the patients over time throughout the course of disease. Each collaborating institution followed its own protocols to collect whole blood in K2EDTA tubes. For TCRbeta analysis, collaborator samples were shipped as frozen whole blood, as isolated PBMCs, or as DNA extracted from either sample type. These data are taken from a study of blood T cell repertoires in COVID-19 (dated by TCRdb to the early 2020s). Regarding the study in general: Samples covering the acute and convalescent phases of COVID-19 were provided by collaborators in the United States, Italy and Spain. The material from the prospective study consisted of cDNA or gDNA derived from T cells, B-cell-depleted T cells, or PBMCs. Subjects who had been exposed to COVID-19, were actively infected with it, or had recovered from it provided the deeply sampled blood TCRbeta repertoires that made up the dataset. The repertoires were made available in a free public database intended to serve as a resource for research on the immune response to SARS-CoV-2. The samples were drawn from two sources: the first 160 participants of the ongoing ImmuneRACE study, and 1,254 subjects contributed by 6 global collaborators. Sample metadata almost always included a de-identified subject ID, COVID-19 status, age in years and sex. HLA class I and class II types, where available, came from metadata supplied by the sample provider rather than from assay-based typing. General conclusions and limits of the study: Clinical and demographic metadata were provided uncurated, with the amount varying by source and participant.

CDR1 and CDR2 are drawn from the germline V gene: MGHRA, YSYEKL. The CDR3 runs 16 amino acids, cysteine and phenylalanine included. Only CDR3 DNA is held: 48 bases, read in frame from base 1. V loses 0 bases of germline sequence and J loses 1 base, and the interval between the two ends is 11 bases. The receptor was isolated from a woman aged 45-59 years with COVID-19, enrolled during active disease. The specimen sequenced was peripheral blood. The chain is made from TRBV4-1 and TRBJ2-3, with TRBD2 perhaps the D gene, on 7 matching bases. CDR3 region: CASSQDRGGGTDTQYF. The sequence in DNA is TGCGCCAGCAGCCAAGATAGAGGGGGGGGCACAGATACGCAGTATTTT.